This T cell receptor (beta chain) was obtained from a study of human T cells and chemical hapten exposure. Concerning this clonotype: No antigen is known for it.

Time point of the sample: patch test 2, 6 weeks after DPC sensitization. The treatment was: therapeutic diphenylcyclopropenone sensitization with weekly scalp DPC. At every patch-test visit, blood was drawn before the patch test was applied. Extraction yielded total RNA from whole blood (unfractionated). TCRdb processed the RACE reads anew with MiXCR; each CDR3 protein has one entry. The table has roughly 92,000 distinct CDR3 sequences, approximately 10% seen once. Study observations and caveats: Alopecia in all donors means immunity may differ from healthy individuals.

Germline CDR1 MGHRA, CDR2 YSYEKL. The trim removed 2 bases at V and 4 bases at J, leaving 7 bases unmatched. The CDR3 covers 15 residues. The input for sequencing was whole blood, taken in connection with sensitization to the hapten diphenylcyclopropenone (DPC). This clonotype was sampled from a woman in her thirties or forties with alopecia areata. Some clones in this sample may be carry-over from other donors' samples. The genes are TRBV4-1 and TRBJ1-1, with 7 bases matching TRBD1. DNA of the CDR3: TGCGCCAGCAGCCAACGAACAGGGGACTTCACTGAAGCTTTCTTT. Encoded protein: CASSQRTGDFTEAFF.